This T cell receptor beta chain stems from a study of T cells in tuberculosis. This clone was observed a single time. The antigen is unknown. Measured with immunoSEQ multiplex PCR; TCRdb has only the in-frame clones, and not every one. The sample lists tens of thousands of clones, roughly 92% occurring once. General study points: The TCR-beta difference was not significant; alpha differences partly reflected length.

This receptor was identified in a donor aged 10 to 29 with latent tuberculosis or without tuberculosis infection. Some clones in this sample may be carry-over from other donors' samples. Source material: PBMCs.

This CDR3 reads CASSPTGAQGNTIYF. The CDR3 nucleotides are TGTGCCAGTAGTCCCACAGGGGCGCAAGGAAACACCATATATTTT. This rearrangement joins TRBV19 to TRBJ1-3; 7 bases match TRBD1. Trimming removed 5 bases from V and 4 bases from J; junction bases left unmatched: 8. This CDR3 comprises 15 residues. From germline, CDR1 is LNHDA and CDR2 SQIVND (reference sequence).